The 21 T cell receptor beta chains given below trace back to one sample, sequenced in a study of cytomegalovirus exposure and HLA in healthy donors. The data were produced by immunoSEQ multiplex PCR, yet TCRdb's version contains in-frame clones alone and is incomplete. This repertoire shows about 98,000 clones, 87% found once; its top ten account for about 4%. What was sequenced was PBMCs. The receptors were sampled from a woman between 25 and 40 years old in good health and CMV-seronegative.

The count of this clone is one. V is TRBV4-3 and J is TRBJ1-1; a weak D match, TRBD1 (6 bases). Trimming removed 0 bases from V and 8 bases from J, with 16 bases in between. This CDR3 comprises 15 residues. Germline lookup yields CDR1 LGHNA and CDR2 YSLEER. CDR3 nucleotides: TGCGCCAGCAGCCAAGATAACAGGGTCGGTAGGGAAGCTTTCTTT. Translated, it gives CASSQDNRVGREAFF.

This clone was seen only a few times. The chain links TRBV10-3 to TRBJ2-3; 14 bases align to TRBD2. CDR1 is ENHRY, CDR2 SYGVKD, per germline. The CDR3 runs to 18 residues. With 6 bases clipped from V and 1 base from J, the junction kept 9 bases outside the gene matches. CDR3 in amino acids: CAIRETGLAGARTDTQYF. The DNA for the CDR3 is TGTGCCATCAGAGAAACGGGACTAGCGGGGGCCCGCACAGATACGCAGTATTTT.

CDR3 coding DNA: TGTGCCAGCAGTTTATCCCCGCAGGTCTCCTACGAGCAGTACTTC. This gives the protein CASSLSPQVSYEQYF. V and J are TRBV27 and TRBJ2-7; no clear D gene. V gave up 0 bases and J gave up 0 bases, with 9 bases separating them. The CDR3 is 15 amino acids. Germline CDR1 is MNHEY and CDR2 is SMNVEV (reference sequence).

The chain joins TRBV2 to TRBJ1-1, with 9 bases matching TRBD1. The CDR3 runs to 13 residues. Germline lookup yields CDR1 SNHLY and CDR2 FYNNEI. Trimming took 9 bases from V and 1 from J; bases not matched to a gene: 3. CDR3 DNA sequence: TGTGCCAGTCAACAGGGGGCGAACACTGAAGCTTTCTTT. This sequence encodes CASQQGANTEAFF.

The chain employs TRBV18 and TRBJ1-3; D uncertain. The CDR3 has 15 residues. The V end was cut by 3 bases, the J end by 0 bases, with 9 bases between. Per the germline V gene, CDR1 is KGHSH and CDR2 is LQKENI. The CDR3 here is CASSPLYLSGNTIYF. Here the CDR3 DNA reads TGTGCCAGCTCACCTCTTTATCTCTCTGGAAACACCATATATTTT.

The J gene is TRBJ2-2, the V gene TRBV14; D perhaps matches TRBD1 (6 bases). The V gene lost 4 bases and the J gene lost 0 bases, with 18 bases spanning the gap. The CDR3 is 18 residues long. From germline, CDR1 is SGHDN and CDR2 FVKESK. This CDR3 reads CASSRSDRPLSNTGELFF. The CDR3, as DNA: TGTGCCAGCAGCCGGTCAGACAGGCCTCTGTCGAACACCGGGGAGCTGTTTTTT. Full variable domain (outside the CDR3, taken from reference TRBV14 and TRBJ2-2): EAGVTQFPSHSVIEKGQTVTLRCDPISGHDNLYWYRRVMGKEIKFLLHFVKESKQDESGMPNNRFLAERTGGTYSTLKVQPAELEDSGVYFCASSRSDRPLSNTGELFFGEGSRLTVL.

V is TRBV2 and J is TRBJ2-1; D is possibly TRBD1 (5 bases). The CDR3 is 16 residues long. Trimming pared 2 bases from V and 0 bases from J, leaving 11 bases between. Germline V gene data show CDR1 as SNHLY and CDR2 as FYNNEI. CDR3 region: CASSESAGHSYNEQFF. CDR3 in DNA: TGTGCCAGCAGTGAAAGTGCAGGACACTCCTACAATGAGCAGTTCTTC. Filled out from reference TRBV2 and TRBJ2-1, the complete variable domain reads EPEVTQTPSHQVTQMGQEVILRCVPISNHLYFYWYRQILGQKVEFLVSFYNNEISEKSEIFDDQFSVERPDGSNFTLKIRSTKLEDSAMYFCASSESAGHSYNEQFFGPGTRLTVL.

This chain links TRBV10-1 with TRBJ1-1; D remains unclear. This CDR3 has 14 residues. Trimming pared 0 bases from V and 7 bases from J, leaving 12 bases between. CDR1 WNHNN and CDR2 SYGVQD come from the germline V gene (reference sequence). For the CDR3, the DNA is TGCGCCAGCAGTGAGTCTGCGGGTTCGGGTGAAGCTTTCTTT. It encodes CASSESAGSGEAFF.

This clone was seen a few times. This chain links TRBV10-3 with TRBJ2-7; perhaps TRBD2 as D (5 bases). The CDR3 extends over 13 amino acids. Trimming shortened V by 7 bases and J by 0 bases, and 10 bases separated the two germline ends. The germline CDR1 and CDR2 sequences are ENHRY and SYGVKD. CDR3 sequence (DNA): TGTGCCATCAAGGAGGCTAGCTCCTACGAGCAGTACTTC. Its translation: CAIKEASSYEQYF.

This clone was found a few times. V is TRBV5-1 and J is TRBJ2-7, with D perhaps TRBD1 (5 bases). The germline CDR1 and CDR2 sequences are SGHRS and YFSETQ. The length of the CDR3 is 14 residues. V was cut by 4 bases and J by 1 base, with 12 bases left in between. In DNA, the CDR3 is TGCGCCAGCAGCCCGGGTGGACATTCCTACGAGCAGTACTTC. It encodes CASSPGGHSYEQYF.

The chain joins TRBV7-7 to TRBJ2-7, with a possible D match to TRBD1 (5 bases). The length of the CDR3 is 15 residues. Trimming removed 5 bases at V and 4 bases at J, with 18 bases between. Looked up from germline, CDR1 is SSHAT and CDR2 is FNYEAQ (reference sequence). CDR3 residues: CASSPTPGQGYEQYF. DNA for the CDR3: TGTGCCAGCAGCCCGACTCCCGGGCAGGGATACGAGCAGTACTTC.

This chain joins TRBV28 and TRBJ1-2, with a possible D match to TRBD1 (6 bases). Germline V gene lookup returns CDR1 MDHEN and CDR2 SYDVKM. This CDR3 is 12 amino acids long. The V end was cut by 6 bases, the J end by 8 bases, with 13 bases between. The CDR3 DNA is TGTGCCAGCAGGCTCACAGGGACGGGCTACACCTTC. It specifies CASRLTGTGYTF.

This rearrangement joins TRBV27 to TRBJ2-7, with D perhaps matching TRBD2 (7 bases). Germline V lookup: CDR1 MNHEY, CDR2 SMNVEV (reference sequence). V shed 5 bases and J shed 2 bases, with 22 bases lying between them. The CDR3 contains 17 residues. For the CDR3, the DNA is TGTGCCAGCAGTCCGCGCAAGTTCGGGGGGCTTACCTACGAGCAGTACTTC. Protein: CASSPRKFGGLTYEQYF.

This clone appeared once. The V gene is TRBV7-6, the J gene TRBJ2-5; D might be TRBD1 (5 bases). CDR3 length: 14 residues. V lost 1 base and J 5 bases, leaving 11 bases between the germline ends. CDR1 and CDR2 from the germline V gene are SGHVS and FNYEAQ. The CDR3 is CASSLVLGRETQYF. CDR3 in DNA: TGTGCCAGCAGCTTAGTGCTGGGGCGGGAGACCCAGTACTTC.

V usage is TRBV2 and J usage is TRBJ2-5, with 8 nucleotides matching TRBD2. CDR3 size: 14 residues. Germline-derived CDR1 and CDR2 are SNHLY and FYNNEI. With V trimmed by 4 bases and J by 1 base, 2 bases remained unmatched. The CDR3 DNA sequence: TGTGCCAGCAGTGGTAGCGGGGTCCAAGAGACCCAGTACTTC. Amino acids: CASSGSGVQETQYF.

DNA for the CDR3: TGTGCCAGCAGTCCCGTTATGGACAGAGTGAATGAGCAGTTCTTC. Translating it yields CASSPVMDRVNEQFF. This chain uses TRBV27 with TRBJ2-1, with a weak D call TRBD1 (6 bases). V dropped 5 bases and J dropped 7 bases, with 18 bases sitting between them. This CDR3 has 15 residues. Looked up from germline, CDR1 is MNHEY and CDR2 is SMNVEV (reference sequence).

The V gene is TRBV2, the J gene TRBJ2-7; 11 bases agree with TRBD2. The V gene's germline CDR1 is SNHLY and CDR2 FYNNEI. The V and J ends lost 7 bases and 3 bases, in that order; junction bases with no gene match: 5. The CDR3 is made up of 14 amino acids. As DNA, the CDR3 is TGTGCCAGCAAGCCGGGACTAGCGGACTACGAGCAGTACTTC. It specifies CASKPGLADYEQYF.

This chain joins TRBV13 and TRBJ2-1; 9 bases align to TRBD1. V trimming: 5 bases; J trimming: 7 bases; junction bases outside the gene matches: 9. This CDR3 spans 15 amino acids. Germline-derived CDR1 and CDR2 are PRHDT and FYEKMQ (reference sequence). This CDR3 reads CASSPGGDRDNEQFF. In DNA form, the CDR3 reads TGTGCCAGCAGCCCAGGGGGGGACAGGGATAATGAGCAGTTCTTC.

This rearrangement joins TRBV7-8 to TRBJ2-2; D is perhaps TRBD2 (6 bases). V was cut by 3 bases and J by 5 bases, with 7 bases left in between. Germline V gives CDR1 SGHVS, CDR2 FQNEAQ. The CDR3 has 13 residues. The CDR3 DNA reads TGTGCCAGCAGCTTGGGGGGAACCGGGGAGCTGTTTTTT. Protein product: CASSLGGTGELFF. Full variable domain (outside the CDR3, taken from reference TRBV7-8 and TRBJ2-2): GAGVSQSPRYKVAKRGQDVALRCDPISGHVSLFWYQQALGQGPEFLTYFQNEAQLDKSGLPSDRFFAERPEGSVSTLKIQRTQQEDSAVYLCASSLGGTGELFFGEGSRLTVL.

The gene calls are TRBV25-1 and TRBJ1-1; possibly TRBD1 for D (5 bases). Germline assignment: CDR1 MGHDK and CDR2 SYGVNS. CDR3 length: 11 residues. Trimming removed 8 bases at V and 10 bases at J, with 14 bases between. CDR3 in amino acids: CASGGGRVAFF. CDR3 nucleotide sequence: TGTGCCAGCGGGGGGGGGAGAGTAGCTTTCTTT.

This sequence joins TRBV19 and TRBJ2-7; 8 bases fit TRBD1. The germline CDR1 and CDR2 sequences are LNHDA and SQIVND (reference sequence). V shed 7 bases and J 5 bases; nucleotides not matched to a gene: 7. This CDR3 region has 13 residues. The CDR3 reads CASKYGQGDEQYF. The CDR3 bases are TGTGCCAGTAAGTACGGACAGGGCGACGAGCAGTACTTC.